This T cell receptor beta chain was sequenced during a study of beta chain features in type 1 diabetes. This CDR3 is 14 amino acids long. Whole-study results and caveats: A moderate, significant TCRB CDR3 shortening appeared in type 1 diabetes across four CD4+ subsets.

This clone was counted between two and nine times. Its target is not known. Expressed TCRB transcripts were sequenced because the entire RNA isolate underwent reverse transcription. TCRdb's copy holds only in-frame clones and misses some; the assay was immunoSEQ multiplex PCR. The sample contains some 70,000 clones, about 50% of which appear only once. The V and J genes are TRBV21-1 and TRBJ1-5. TRBV21-1 constitutes a pseudogene. Sequencing input: central memory CD4+ T cells from blood. The receptor comes from a man aged 25-45 years with type 1 diabetes. The CDR3 is CASSKVRRGQPQHF. The CDR3 region has the DNA TGTGCCAGCAGCAAAGTACGTCGGGGTCAGCCCCAGCATTTT.